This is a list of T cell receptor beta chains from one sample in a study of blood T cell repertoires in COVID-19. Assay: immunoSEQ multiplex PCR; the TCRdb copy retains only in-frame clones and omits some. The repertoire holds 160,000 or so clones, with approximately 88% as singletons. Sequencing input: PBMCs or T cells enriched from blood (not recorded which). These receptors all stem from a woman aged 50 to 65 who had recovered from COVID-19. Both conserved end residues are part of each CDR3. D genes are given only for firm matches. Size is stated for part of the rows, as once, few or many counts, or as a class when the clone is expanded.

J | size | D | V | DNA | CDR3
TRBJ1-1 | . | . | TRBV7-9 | TGTGCCAGCAGAGGGGATACTGAAGCTTTCTTT | CASRGDTEAFF
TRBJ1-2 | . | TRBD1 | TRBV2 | TGTGCCACCGTAAGACAGGGGGCGACCGGCTACACCTTC | CATVRQGATGYTF
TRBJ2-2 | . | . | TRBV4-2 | TGTGCCAGCAGCCGTAGCCTACTGGGGGGGCCTAACACCGGGGAGCTGTTTTTT | CASSRSLLGGPNTGELFF
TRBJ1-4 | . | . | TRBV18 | TGTGCCAGCTCACCCCGAAGGGGTGCAACTAATGAAAAACTGTTTTTT | CASSPRRGATNEKLFF
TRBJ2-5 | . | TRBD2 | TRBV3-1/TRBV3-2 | TGTGCCAGCAGCTCCTCTAGCGGGGGCGCATCGGGCGGCAAGTACTTC | CASSSSSGGASGGKYF
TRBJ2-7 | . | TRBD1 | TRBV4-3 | TGCGCCAGCAGCCCTCGGACAGGGGATATTTACGAGCAGTACTTC | CASSPRTGDIYEQYF
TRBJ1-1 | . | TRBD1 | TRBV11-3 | TGTGCCAGCAGCCCAGGGGGCTCGAACACTGAAGCTTTCTTT | CASSPGGSNTEAFF
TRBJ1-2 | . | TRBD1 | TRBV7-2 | TGTGCCAGCAGCTTAGCGACCCTGGGACAGGGGGCAGATGGCTACACCTTC | CASSLATLGQGADGYTF
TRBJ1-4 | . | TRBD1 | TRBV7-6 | TGTGCCAGCAGCTCCGACAGGGAAAGGAGCAGAAAACTGTTTTTT | CASSSDRERSRKLFF
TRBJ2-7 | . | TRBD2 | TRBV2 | TGTGCCAGTTTGGCGGAACTAGCGGGGGGCCCCAGGGTTTACGAGCAGTACTTC | CASLAELAGGPRVYEQYF
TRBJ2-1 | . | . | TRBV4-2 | TGTGCCAGCAGCCAAGAAAATGGCGGGGGCCGGAACAATGAGCAGTTCTTC | CASSQENGGGRNNEQFF
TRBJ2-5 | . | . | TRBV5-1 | TGCGCCAGCAGCTTGGCCTGGGGCAGGCAAGAGACCCAGTACTTC | CASSLAWGRQETQYF
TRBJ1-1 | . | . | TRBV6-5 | TGTGCCAGCAGTCTCCATTACAGTGAAAACACTGAAGCTTTCTTT | CASSLHYSENTEAFF
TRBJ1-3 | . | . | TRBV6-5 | TGTGCCAGCAGCGCGGGGTATGCGAGAAACACCATATATTTT | CASSAGYARNTIYF
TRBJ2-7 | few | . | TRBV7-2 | TGTGCCAGCAGCGGCAGGGGTCACGAGCAGTACTTC | CASSGRGHEQYF
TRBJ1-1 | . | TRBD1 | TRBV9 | TGTGCCAGCAGTGACAGGGATAACATGAACACTGAAGCTTTCTTT | CASSDRDNMNTEAFF
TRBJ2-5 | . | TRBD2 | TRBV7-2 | TGTGCCAGCAGCTTAGTTAGCGGGGGGGGTGTCCAAGGAGACCAGTACTTC | CASSLVSGGGVQGDQYF
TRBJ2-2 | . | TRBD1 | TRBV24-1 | TGTGCCACCAGTGACCAGGGACAGGGGGGGCCCGGGGAGCTGTTTTTT | CATSDQGQGGPGELFF
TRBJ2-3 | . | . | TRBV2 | TGTGCCAGCAGCCGGGCGGGGACCACAGATACGCAGTATTTT | CASSRAGTTDTQYF
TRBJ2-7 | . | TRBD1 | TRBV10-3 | TGTGCCATCAGCCACGACCCGGGACAGACAAGCTCCTACGAGCAGTACTTC | CAISHDPGQTSSYEQYF
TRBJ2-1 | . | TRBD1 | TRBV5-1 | TGCGCCAGCAGGACAGGGGCGAACAATGAGCAGTTCTTC | CASRTGANNEQFF
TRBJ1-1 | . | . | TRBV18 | TGTGCCAGCTCACCAGTTTCGGGGGACGGAGCTAACACTGAAGCTTTCTTT | CASSPVSGDGANTEAFF
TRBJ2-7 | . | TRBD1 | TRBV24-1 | TGTGCCACCAGTGATCGACAGGGGGGCTCCTACGAGCAGTACTTC | CATSDRQGGSYEQYF
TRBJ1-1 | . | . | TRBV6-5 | TGTGCCAGCAGTTACGGCCCCATGAACACTGAAGCTTTCTTT | CASSYGPMNTEAFF
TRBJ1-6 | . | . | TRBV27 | TGTGCCAGCAGATTCAGGGGAAAGACACCCCTCCACTTT | CASRFRGKTPLHF
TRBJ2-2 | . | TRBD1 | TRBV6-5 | TGTGCCAGCAGGGACAGGTCCTTGGTTTTT | CASRDRSLVF
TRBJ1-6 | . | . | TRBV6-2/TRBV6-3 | TGTGCCAGCAGTCACAGGGTTGGATCACCCCTCCACTTT | CASSHRVGSPLHF
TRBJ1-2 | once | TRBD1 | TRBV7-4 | TGTGCCAGCAGCTGTGCGGGACAGGGGGCTGGCTACACCTTC | CASSCAGQGAGYTF
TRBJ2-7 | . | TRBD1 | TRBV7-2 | TGTGCCAGCAGCTTAGCGCGTGGGACAGGGTTCAACGAGCAGTACTTC | CASSLARGTGFNEQYF
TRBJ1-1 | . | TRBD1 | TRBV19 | TGTGCCAGTAGACCTTCTGACAGGGGGCGAAGTATGGGGGCCAGGAGCACCGAAGCTTTCTTT | CASRPSDRGRSMGARSTEAFF
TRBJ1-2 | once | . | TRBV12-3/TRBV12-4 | TGTGCCAGCAGACTGACAGGCTCGGTCGGCTACACCTTC | CASRLTGSVGYTF
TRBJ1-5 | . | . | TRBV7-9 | TGTGCCAGCAGCTCAATCGGTCCCAATCAGCCCCAGCATTTT | CASSSIGPNQPQHF
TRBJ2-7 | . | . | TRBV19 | TGTGCCAGTGTGGGTGTATCAGGGGACCACGAGCAGTACTTC | CASVGVSGDHEQYF
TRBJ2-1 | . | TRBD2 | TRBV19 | TGTGCCAGTAGTCCAAAAACGGGACTAGCGGGGGCTTACAATGAGCAGTTCTTC | CASSPKTGLAGAYNEQFF
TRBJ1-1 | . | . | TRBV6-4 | TGTGCCAGCAGTCGGACAGCGTCCATGAACACTGAAGCTTTCTTT | CASSRTASMNTEAFF
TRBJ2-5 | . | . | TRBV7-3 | TGTGCCAGCAGCTCTTATCTCCGGGAGACCCAGTACTTC | CASSSYLRETQYF
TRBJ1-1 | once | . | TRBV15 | TGTGCCACCAGCAGAGATGGCAGGAACACTGAAGCTTTCTTT | CATSRDGRNTEAFF
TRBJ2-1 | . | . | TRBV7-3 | TGTGCCAGCAGCCGGGCCAGGGGGGATTACAATGAGCAGTTCTTC | CASSRARGDYNEQFF
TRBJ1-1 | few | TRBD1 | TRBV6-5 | TGTGCCAGCAGTTCCCACGGGACAGGGATGGGTGAAGCTTTCTTT | CASSSHGTGMGEAFF
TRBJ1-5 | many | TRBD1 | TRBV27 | TGTGCCACCAACAGGGGTGGAGGCAATCAGCCCCAGCATTTT | CATNRGGGNQPQHF
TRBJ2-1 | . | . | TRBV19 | TGTGCCAGTAGGGTAAGGGGGGGGGATTACAATGAGCAGTTCTTC | CASRVRGGDYNEQFF
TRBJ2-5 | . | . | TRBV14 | TGTGCCAGCAGTTCCCTAGGAAAGACCCAGTACTTC | CASSSLGKTQYF
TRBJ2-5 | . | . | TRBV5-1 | TGCGCCAGCAGCTTGGAATTAGCGGCCCAAGAGACCCAGTACTTC | CASSLELAAQETQYF